The 2 T cell receptor beta chains presented below share a single source sample, sequenced in a study of blood T cell repertoires in COVID-19. The assay was immunoSEQ multiplex PCR, and TCRdb's table has in-frame clones only and misses some. The sample shows 90,000 to 130,000 clones, 55% to 75% of them seen only once. Sequences were obtained from peripheral blood. The receptors originated from a woman between 40 and 55 years old with acute or convalescent COVID-19.

The chain couples TRBV10-3 to TRBJ2-7; D unresolved. This CDR3 is built from 14 residues. Germline V CDR1 and CDR2: ENHRY, SYGVKD. V was pared by 2 bases and J by 0 bases, with 8 bases between. The CDR3 DNA is TGTGCCATCAGTGAGACAGTTTCCTCCTACGAGCAGTACTTC. This codes for CAISETVSSYEQYF.

J is TRBJ2-3 and V is TRBV3-1 (or the pseudogene TRBV3-2), with a possible D match to TRBD1 (5 bases). CDR3 size: 13 residues. Germline V gene lookup returns CDR1 LGHDT and CDR2 YNNKEL (reference sequence). Trimming left V 3 bases short and J 12 bases short, with 16 bases between. CDR3 in DNA: TGTGCCAGCAGCCACGAAGGACATCCCCGACAGTATTTT. Protein: CASSHEGHPRQYF.